This T cell receptor (beta chain) is from a study of cytomegalovirus exposure and HLA in healthy donors. The PCR was carried out with 60 Vbeta primers and 13 Jbeta primers. Only in-frame clones appear in the TCRdb table, and some are missing; sequencing was by immunoSEQ multiplex PCR. Of fewer than 150,000 clones in the sample, 75% to 90% were seen once. The germline gives CDR1 MDHEN, CDR2 SYDVKM. This CDR3 spans 15 amino acids. V shed 5 bases, J shed 6 bases, and the junction held 13 bases outside the gene matches. This chain uses TRBV28 with TRBJ2-7, with 7 nucleotides matching TRBD1. Material: PBMCs. This sequence originates from a female donor in good health and CMV-seronegative. DNA for the CDR3: TGTGCCAGCAGTCTCGGGACAGTCAGGGGGTCCGAGCAGTACTTC. It specifies CASSLGTVRGSEQYF.